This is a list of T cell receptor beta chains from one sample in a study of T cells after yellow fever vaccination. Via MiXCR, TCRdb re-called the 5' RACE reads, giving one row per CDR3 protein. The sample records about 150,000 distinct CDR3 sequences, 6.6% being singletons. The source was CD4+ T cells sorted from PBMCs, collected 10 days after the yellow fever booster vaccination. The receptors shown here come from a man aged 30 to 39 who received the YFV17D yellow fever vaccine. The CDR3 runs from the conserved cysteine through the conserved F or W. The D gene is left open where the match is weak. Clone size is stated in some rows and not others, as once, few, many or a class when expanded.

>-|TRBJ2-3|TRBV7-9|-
TGTGCCAGCAGCTTAGGTCGTCCCACAGATACGCAGTATTTT
CASSLGRPTDTQYF
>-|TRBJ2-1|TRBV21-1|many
TGTGCCAGCAACGCGGGAGGGGACAATGAGCAGTTCTTC
CASNAGGDNEQFF
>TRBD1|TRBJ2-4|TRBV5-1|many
TGCGCCAGCAGGCACGGGACAGTGCGAGCCAAAAACATTCAGTACTTC
CASRHGTVRAKNIQYF
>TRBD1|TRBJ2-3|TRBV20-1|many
TGCAGTGCTAGTACTAACAGGGGAAACACAGATACGCAGTATTTT
CSASTNRGNTDTQYF
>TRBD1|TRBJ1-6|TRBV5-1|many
TGCGCCAGCAGCTTGGGGGGGACAGGCTATAATTCACCCCTCCACTTT
CASSLGGTGYNSPLHF
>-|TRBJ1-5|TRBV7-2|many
TGTGCCAGCAGCTCCGACAGCAATCAGCCCCAGCATTTT
CASSSDSNQPQHF
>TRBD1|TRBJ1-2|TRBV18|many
TGTGCCAGCTCACAACCGGGACAGGGGACGTACACCTTC
CASSQPGQGTYTF
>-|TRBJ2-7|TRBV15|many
TGTGCCACCAGCAGAGAAGGTGTAAACGAGCAGTACTTC
CATSREGVNEQYF
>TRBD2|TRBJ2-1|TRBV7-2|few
TGTGCCAGCAGCTTGGTAGCGGGAGCCTACAATGAGCAGTTCTTC
CASSLVAGAYNEQFF
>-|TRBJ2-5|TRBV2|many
TGTGCCAGCAAGAGGCGCCCGGAGGAGACCCAGTACTTC
CASKRRPEETQYF
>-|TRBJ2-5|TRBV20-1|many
TGCAGTGCTACGACCGATAGACTTAGGGCAAACTCAGAGACCCAGTACTTC
CSATTDRLRANSETQYF
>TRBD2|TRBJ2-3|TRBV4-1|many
TGCGCCAGCAGCCCGGGACTAGCGAGAAGCAGCACAGATACGCAGTATTTT
CASSPGLARSSTDTQYF
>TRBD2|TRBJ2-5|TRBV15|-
TGTGCCACCAGCCCCCAGCGGGAGGGGAAAGAGACCCAGTACTTC
CATSPQREGKETQYF
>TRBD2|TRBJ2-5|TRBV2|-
TGTGCCAGCAGTGCAAGGGCGGGAGGGCTCCAAGAGACCCAGTACTTC
CASSARAGGLQETQYF
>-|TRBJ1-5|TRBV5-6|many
TGTGCCAGCACTCAGGGAGGGACCTCTAATCAGCCCCAGCATTTT
CASTQGGTSNQPQHF
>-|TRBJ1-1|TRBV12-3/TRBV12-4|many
TGTGCCAGCAGTTTAGGGGTGATCGCTTTCTTT
CASSLGVIAFF
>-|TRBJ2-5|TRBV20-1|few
TGCAGTGCTATTGCCAGACAGAAGGATCAAGAGACCCAGTACTTC
CSAIARQKDQETQYF
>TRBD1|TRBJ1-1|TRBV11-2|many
TGTGCCAGCAGTTGGGACAGAAACACTGAAGCTTTCTTT
CASSWDRNTEAFF
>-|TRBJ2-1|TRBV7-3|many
TGTGCCAGCAGCTTAGGGGTAGTCGGGACTGAGCAGTTCTTC
CASSLGVVGTEQFF
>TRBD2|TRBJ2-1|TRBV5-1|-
TGCGCCAGCAGCTTGGGGCCTGGGGGGGGAGGCCTTGAGCAGTTCTTC
CASSLGPGGGGLEQFF
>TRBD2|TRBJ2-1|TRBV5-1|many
TGCGCCAGCAGCTTGGGGGCTAGCGGGAGCGCGTACAATGAGCAGTTCTTC
CASSLGASGSAYNEQFF
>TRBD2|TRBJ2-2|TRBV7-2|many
TGTGCCAGCAGCTTATCTAGCGGGAGTACCGGGGAGCTGTTTTTT
CASSLSSGSTGELFF
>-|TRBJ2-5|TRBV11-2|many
TGTGCCAGCAGCTCCGGACGGGGGACCCAGTACTTC
CASSSGRGTQYF
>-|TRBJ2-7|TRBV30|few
TGTGCCTGGAGTGTAACAGGGTTCACCTACGAGCAGTACTTC
CAWSVTGFTYEQYF
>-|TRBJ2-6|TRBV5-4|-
TGTGCCAGCAGCTTGGGTGGGGGGAACATCCTTGGGGCCAACGTCCTGACTTTC
CASSLGGGNILGANVLTF
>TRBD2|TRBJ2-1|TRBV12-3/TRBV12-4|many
TGTGCCAGCAGTCTAGGGACTAGCTCCTACAATGAGCAGTTCTTC
CASSLGTSSYNEQFF
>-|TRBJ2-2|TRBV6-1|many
TGTGCCAGCCGGAGTAGCGGGAACACCGGGGAGCTGTTTTTT
CASRSSGNTGELFF
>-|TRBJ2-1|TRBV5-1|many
TGCGCCAGCAGCTCTCTAGCGTTCAATGAGCAGTTCTTC
CASSSLAFNEQFF
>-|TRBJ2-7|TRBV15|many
TGTGCCACCAGCAGAGGTGGTACCATACAAAACTACGAGCAGTACTTC
CATSRGGTIQNYEQYF
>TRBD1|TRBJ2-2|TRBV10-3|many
TGTGCCATCAGTGAAGCCGGGACAGCCGCTTCCGGGGAGCTGTTTTTT
CAISEAGTAASGELFF
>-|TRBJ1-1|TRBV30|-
TGTGCCTGGAGTAAAACAGGGAGGACTGAAGCTTTCTTT
CAWSKTGRTEAFF
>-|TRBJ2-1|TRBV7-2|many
TGTGCCAGCAGCTTCCTAGCAGCAGGTGAGCAGTTCTTC
CASSFLAAGEQFF
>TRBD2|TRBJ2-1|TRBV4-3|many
TGCGCCAGCAGCCAAGATCGCCGGACTAGAGACAATGAGCAGTTCTTC
CASSQDRRTRDNEQFF
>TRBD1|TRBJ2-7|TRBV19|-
TGTGCCACTAGGGGTTGGACAGGGGGAAGCGAGCAGTACTTC
CATRGWTGGSEQYF
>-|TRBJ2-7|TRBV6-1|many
TGTGCCAGCAGTCCCCTCCGGAAAGGGGAGCAGTACTTC
CASSPLRKGEQYF